The 16 T cell receptor beta chains below were found in one sample sequenced in a study of T cell responses to AZD1222 COVID-19 vaccine. Method: immunoSEQ multiplex PCR; TCRdb's copy keeps in-frame clones and lacks some. This table has 66,000 or so clones, 60% to 85% appearing once. This specimen consisted of peripheral blood, obtained on day 0 of MenACWY control vaccination. The receptors stem from an adult in good health.

The count of this clone is one. The chain couples TRBV28 to TRBJ1-1; D possibly corresponds to TRBD1 (5 bases). CDR1 MDHEN and CDR2 SYDVKM come from the germline V gene. The ends were cut back, 8 bases at V and 0 bases at J, with 13 bases in the middle. The CDR3 is 14 residues long. The CDR3, as DNA: TGTGCCAGCGGTGAGGGGCCTATGAACACTGAAGCTTTCTTT. As protein: CASGEGPMNTEAFF.

The V and J genes are TRBV4-1 and TRBJ1-3, with TRBD1 as a possible D gene (6 bases). The CDR3 consists of 15 residues. V lost 0 bases and J 4 bases, leaving 10 bases between the germline ends. Germline assignment: CDR1 MGHRA and CDR2 YSYEKL. The CDR3 nucleotides read TGCGCCAGCAGCCAAGACACAGGGAGAGGAAACACCATATATTTT. This sequence encodes CASSQDTGRGNTIYF.

The chain joins TRBV30 to TRBJ1-2; 9 bases align to TRBD1. Germline CDR1 is GTSNPN and CDR2 is SVGIG (reference sequence). Trimming at V came to 4 bases and at J to 0 bases, leaving 6 bases not matched to a gene. The CDR3 length is 15 residues. The CDR3 nucleotides read TGTGCCTGGACCCCGGGACAGGGCCCTAACTATGGCTACACCTTC. The encoded protein is CAWTPGQGPNYGYTF. Full variable domain (rest looked up from reference TRBV30 and TRBJ1-2): SQTIHQWPATLVQPVGSPLSLECTVEGTSNPNLYWYRQAAGRGLQLLFYSVGIGQISSEVPQNLSASRPQDRQFILSSKKLLLSDSGFYLCAWTPGQGPNYGYTFGSGTRLTVV.

The chain joins TRBV29-1 to TRBJ2-5, with 7 positions matching TRBD1. The germline V gene has CDR1 SQVTM and CDR2 ANQGSEA. Trimming at V came to 5 bases and at J to 1 base, leaving 4 bases not matched to a gene. The CDR3 runs 13 residues. Here the CDR3 DNA reads TGCAGCGTTCAATGGACAGGCCAAGAGACCCAGTACTTC. As protein: CSVQWTGQETQYF.

V gene TRBV5-6 combines with J gene TRBJ1-1; TRBD1 might be the D (5 bases). The CDR3 loop spans 13 amino acids. Trimming took 1 base from V and 6 from J, leaving 10 bases between them. CDR1 is SGHDT, CDR2 YYEEEE, per germline. For the CDR3, the DNA is TGTGCCAGCAGCTTGTGGGGCGCGGCTGAAGCTTTCTTT. Translated, it gives CASSLWGAAEAFF.

CDR3 DNA: TGCAGTGCTGCAGTGGAGGGTGGCTACACCTTC. Amino acid sequence: CSAAVEGGYTF. The chain employs TRBV20-1 and TRBJ1-2; D is uncertain. Trimming cost V 5 bases and J 7 bases, with 11 bases left between them. The CDR3 is 11 residues long. CDR1 and CDR2 (germline): DFQATT, SNEGSKA (reference sequence).

The V gene is TRBV19, the J gene TRBJ1-1; D possibly corresponds to TRBD1 (5 bases). V shed 3 bases and J shed 1 base, with 15 bases lying between them. The CDR3 runs to 16 residues. In germline, CDR1 is LNHDA, CDR2 SQIVND (reference sequence). The CDR3 loop is CASSITTGTANTEAFF. DNA for the CDR3: TGTGCCAGTAGTATTACGACCGGGACTGCGAACACTGAAGCTTTCTTT.

This clone was picked up a small number of times. V and J are TRBV24-1 and TRBJ2-2; 7 bases line up with TRBD2. V shed 0 bases, J shed 5 bases, and the junction held 5 bases outside the gene matches. Per the germline V gene, CDR1 is KGHDR and CDR2 is SFDVKD. The CDR3 length is 16 residues. CDR3 region: CATSDLVGGLTGELFF. CDR3 DNA sequence: TGTGCCACCAGTGATTTGGTGGGAGGGCTGACCGGGGAGCTGTTTTTT.

The chain carries TRBV6-5 and TRBJ1-2, with D unresolved. The germline gives CDR1 MNHEY, CDR2 SVGAGI. Between the trimmed V and J ends, which lost 6 bases and 4 bases, there was a span of 15 bases. The CDR3 loop spans 14 amino acids. The DNA for the CDR3 is TGTGCCAGCAGCTTAAACCCGGGGAGCTATGGCTACACCTTC. Protein: CASSLNPGSYGYTF.

The chain carries TRBV19 and TRBJ2-5, with D tentatively TRBD1 (5 bases). The CDR3 runs 13 residues. V shed 4 bases and J shed 1 base, with 7 bases lying between them. Germline V CDR1 and CDR2: LNHDA, SQIVND (reference sequence). The CDR3, as DNA: TGTGCCAGTAGTAAAGACAGCCAAGAGACCCAGTACTTC. Translation: CASSKDSQETQYF.

The rearrangement uses TRBV10-3 and TRBJ1-1, with D possibly being TRBD1 (5 bases). Trimming shortened V by 3 bases and J by 0 bases, and 11 bases separated the two germline ends. The CDR3 is made up of 15 amino acids. From germline, CDR1 is ENHRY and CDR2 SYGVKD. Here the CDR3 DNA reads TGTGCCATCAGTGAAAGAGGGACGGTGAACACTGAAGCTTTCTTT. Translated, it gives CAISERGTVNTEAFF.

The chain links TRBV6-2 or TRBV6-3 to TRBJ2-1, with 8 bases lining up with TRBD2. The CDR3 totals 15 residues. The V gene end was trimmed by 5 bases and the J gene end by 7 bases; junction bases not matched to a gene: 10. The germline V gene encodes CDR1 MNHEY and CDR2 SVGEGT. The DNA for the CDR3 is TGTGCCAGCAGTACCCGGCGGGGGGCAGGGAATGAGCAGTTCTTC. Its protein product is CASSTRRGAGNEQFF.

V is TRBV28 and J is TRBJ2-3; 8 bases map to TRBD1. V gave up 5 bases and J gave up 6 bases; unmatched junction bases: 4. Looked up from germline, CDR1 is MDHEN and CDR2 is SYDVKM. The CDR3 spans 13 residues. CDR3 residues: CASSVNRGDTQYF. In DNA form, the CDR3 reads TGTGCCAGCAGTGTAAACAGGGGGGATACGCAGTATTTT.

The chain is built from TRBV7-2 and TRBJ1-3; D unclear. The CDR3 is 14 amino acids. V was pared by 4 bases and J by 1 base, with 8 bases between. Germline assignment: CDR1 SGHTA and CDR2 FQGNSA. The DNA for the CDR3 is TGTGCCAGCAGCTATGCCGGGTCTGGAAACACCATATATTTT. Translation gives CASSYAGSGNTIYF.

This clone was found once. V gene TRBV2 combines with J gene TRBJ2-1; D might be TRBD1 or TRBD2, each matching 5 bases. V shed 6 bases and J shed 5 bases, with 14 bases lying between them. The CDR3 runs to 14 residues. Germline CDR1 SNHLY, CDR2 FYNNEI. The CDR3 coding sequence is TGTGCCAGCAGCTTTGAGGGGTTGCACAATGAGCAGTTCTTC. This gives the protein CASSFEGLHNEQFF.

The rearrangement uses TRBV10-1 and TRBJ2-1; D ambiguous. This CDR3 spans 15 amino acids. Trimming took 1 base from V and 10 from J, leaving 17 bases between them. Germline V gene data show CDR1 as WNHNN and CDR2 as SYGVQD (reference sequence). The CDR3, as DNA: TGCGCCAGCAGTGAGTGGGCCGGACCGCTGTGGGAGCAGTTCTTC. Translated, it gives CASSEWAGPLWEQFF.